The sequence of this TCR beta chain was determined in a study of blood T cells in healthy people across ages. Study findings and constraints: More naive CD4+ cells and higher diversity were found in long-lived than in aged donors.

This clonotype has only a few counts. Its specificity is unknown. Germline V lookup: CDR1 MGHDK, CDR2 SYGVNS. The ends were cut back, 7 bases at V and 6 bases at J, with 19 bases in the middle. The CDR3 loop spans 14 amino acids. Primers used in a second PCR of about 6 to 12 cycles were a sample-barcoded 5' primer and a J-beta primer mix. All cDNA molecules were each tagged by a template-switch adaptor with 12 random nucleotides. TCRdb called the 5' RACE reads again in MiXCR, with one record for every CDR3 protein. This repertoire shows 1 million to 1.2 million distinct CDR3 sequences, around two fifths found once; its top ten account for over 10%. Every sample yielded at least 6 million isolated PBMCs.

V gene TRBV25-1 combines with J gene TRBJ2-7; D might be TRBD1 (5 bases). The TCR comes from a man between 18 and 29 years old in good health. The source material was blood. The chain's CDR3 is CASTPSQGGAEQYF. The CDR3, as DNA: TGTGCCAGCACACCATCTCAGGGTGGGGCCGAGCAGTACTTC.